The rows below give T cell receptor beta chains drawn from one sample of a study of shared clonotypes between healthy human individuals. TCRdb's table, derived via immunoSEQ multiplex PCR, lists solely in-frame clones and lacks some. In the table there are 1.4 million to 1.5 million clones, more than 95% of which are singletons. Sample: naive CD4+ T cells sorted from blood. Every receptor here comes from a man aged 25 to 40 in good health. CDR3s include the opening cysteine and the closing phenylalanine or tryptophan. Fields, in order: V gene, D gene, J gene, clone size, CDR3 DNA, CDR3 protein. D genes are given only for firm matches. Clone size is given for some rows only: seen once, a few or many times, or a class if the clone is expanded.

V: TRBV27
D: .
J: TRBJ2-7
size: .
DNA: TGTGCCAGCAGTTCCCCCCGGTGGGCCTACGAGCAGTACTTC
CDR3: CASSSPRWAYEQYF

V: TRBV11-2
D: TRBD2
J: TRBJ2-3
size: .
DNA: TGTGCCAGCAGCACACCGGGACTAGTGACCACAGATACGCAGTATTTT
CDR3: CASSTPGLVTTDTQYF

V: TRBV9
D: .
J: TRBJ2-7
size: once
DNA: TGTGCCAGCAGCACAGACGTCACTTCCTACGAGCAGTACTTC
CDR3: CASSTDVTSYEQYF

V: TRBV19
D: .
J: TRBJ2-2
size: .
DNA: TGTGCCAGTACTAGGTTGGCAGGAGGCACCGGGGAGCTGTTTTTT
CDR3: CASTRLAGGTGELFF

V: TRBV6-5
D: TRBD1
J: TRBJ1-2
size: .
DNA: TGTGCCAGCAGGCATCGACAGGGGGCGCACTATGGCTACACCTTC
CDR3: CASRHRQGAHYGYTF

V: TRBV27
D: .
J: TRBJ2-1
size: .
DNA: TGTGCCAGCAGCCTCCGGGACCACAATGAGCAGTTCTTC
CDR3: CASSLRDHNEQFF

V: TRBV5-1
D: .
J: TRBJ1-5
size: .
DNA: TGCGCCAGCAGCTATCAGGGTGGTAATCAGCCCCAGCATTTT
CDR3: CASSYQGGNQPQHF

V: TRBV7-9
D: .
J: TRBJ1-1
size: .
DNA: TGTGCCAGCAGCTTATCCTACACTGAAGCTTTCTTT
CDR3: CASSLSYTEAFF

V: TRBV5-1
D: TRBD2
J: TRBJ2-1
size: .
DNA: TGCGCCAGCAGCTTGCAACTTTCGGCTAGCGGATACAATGAGCAGTTCTTC
CDR3: CASSLQLSASGYNEQFF

V: TRBV30
D: .
J: TRBJ2-1
size: .
DNA: TGTGCCTGGAGTGGGGACTCCTTTGGGTACAATGAGCAGTTCTTC
CDR3: CAWSGDSFGYNEQFF

V: TRBV18
D: .
J: TRBJ2-5
size: .
DNA: TGTGCCAGCTCCCCCAGAACTGAGAGAGAGACCCAGTACTTC
CDR3: CASSPRTERETQYF

V: TRBV28
D: .
J: TRBJ1-1
size: .
DNA: TGTGCCAGCAGTTTGGGAGGGGCTAACACTGAAGCTTTCTTT
CDR3: CASSLGGANTEAFF

V: TRBV2
D: .
J: TRBJ2-2
size: .
DNA: TGTGCCAGCAGTGACGTGGGCGGGCACACCGGGGAGCTGTTTTTT
CDR3: CASSDVGGHTGELFF

V: TRBV7-2
D: .
J: TRBJ1-2
size: few
DNA: TGTGCCAGCAGCTTGGGCCCCGAATATGGCTACACCTTC
CDR3: CASSLGPEYGYTF

V: TRBV7-2
D: TRBD1
J: TRBJ1-4
size: .
DNA: TGTGCCAGCAGCTTAAGGGGGCCCGCTTTGAATGAAAAACTGTTTTTT
CDR3: CASSLRGPALNEKLFF

V: TRBV9
D: TRBD2
J: TRBJ2-1
size: once
DNA: TGTGCCAGCAGCGTAGATGGGACTAGCAATGAGCAGTTCTTC
CDR3: CASSVDGTSNEQFF

V: TRBV9
D: .
J: TRBJ2-1
size: once
DNA: TGTGCCAGCAGCGTCACCGGGAGCTACAATGAGCAGTTCTTC
CDR3: CASSVTGSYNEQFF

V: TRBV5-4
D: TRBD2
J: TRBJ2-3
size: .
DNA: TGTGCCAGCAGCCCTCTAGCGGGAGACACAGATACGCAGTATTTT
CDR3: CASSPLAGDTDTQYF

V: TRBV2
D: TRBD2
J: TRBJ2-7
size: .
DNA: TGTGCCAGCAGTGATACGGGACTAGCGCCGAGGTACGAGCAGTACTTC
CDR3: CASSDTGLAPRYEQYF

V: TRBV18
D: .
J: TRBJ1-3
size: .
DNA: TGTGCCAGCTCACCCTCAGGGAGCTCTGGAAACACCATATATTTT
CDR3: CASSPSGSSGNTIYF

V: TRBV21-1
D: .
J: TRBJ1-1
size: .
DNA: TGTGCCAGCAGCAAGTATCGCTCACAGGGACCTCCGAACACTGAAGCTTTCTTT
CDR3: CASSKYRSQGPPNTEAFF

V: TRBV7-9
D: .
J: TRBJ1-2
size: .
DNA: TGTGCCAGCAGCCCGGGGGGCTCCATAGGGGGCTACACCTTC
CDR3: CASSPGGSIGGYTF

V: TRBV7-3
D: .
J: TRBJ2-5
size: .
DNA: TGTGCCAGCAGCAGGGGAAGGGATACCGTAGAGACCCAGTACTTC
CDR3: CASSRGRDTVETQYF

V: TRBV11-2
D: .
J: TRBJ1-1
size: once
DNA: TGTGCCAGCAGCTACGCAGGAAACACTGAAGCTTTCTTT
CDR3: CASSYAGNTEAFF

V: TRBV5-1
D: .
J: TRBJ2-3
size: .
DNA: TGCGCCAGCAGCTTACAGACAGATACGCAGTATTTT
CDR3: CASSLQTDTQYF

V: TRBV7-9
D: TRBD2
J: TRBJ2-7
size: .
DNA: TGTGCCAGCAGCTCGTCTGTGGAGCTAGCGGGAGGTCCCCGTGGTGTGCAGTACTTC
CDR3: CASSSSVELAGGPRGVQYF

V: TRBV28
D: TRBD1
J: TRBJ1-2
size: .
DNA: TGTGCCAGCAGTTTCTGGACAGGGGGTGAGGATGGCTACACCTTC
CDR3: CASSFWTGGEDGYTF

V: TRBV7-3
D: TRBD1
J: TRBJ1-1
size: .
DNA: TGTGCCAGCAGCATACAAGGGGGCAGCGCTTTCTTT
CDR3: CASSIQGGSAFF

V: TRBV28
D: .
J: TRBJ1-2
size: .
DNA: TGTGCCAGCAGTTGGAGGGGGGCGTCTGGCTACACCTTC
CDR3: CASSWRGASGYTF

V: TRBV5-1
D: .
J: TRBJ2-3
size: once
DNA: TGCGCCAGCAGCGCAGCCACAGATACGCAGTATTTT
CDR3: CASSAATDTQYF

V: TRBV10-3
D: .
J: TRBJ2-1
size: .
DNA: TGTGCCATCAGTGAGTTCAGGGATCGCTTCTTC
CDR3: CAISEFRDRFF